A single sample is the source of the 7 T cell receptor beta chains below, sequenced in a study of T cells in Graves' hyperthyroidism and ophthalmopathy (dated by TCRdb to between 2017 and 2020). The library was prepared using multiplex PCR. Sequencing took place on an Illumina HiSeq 2000. Amplification of TCR beta CDR3 regions was carried out from RNA transcripts. A first-round RT-PCR of the TCR CDR3 used the HTBI primer set with the Qiagen OneStep RT-PCR kit. Through fastp at Q25 and MiXCR, TCRdb rebuilt clones from the public reads, retaining in-frame beta chains. When rows share a CDR3 protein, they turn into one entry using the most common DNA and genes. Present in this sample are roughly 380,000 distinct CDR3 sequences, over 11% of which were seen just once. The ten biggest clones cover more than 9.5% of the sample. Input material: blood. The receptors were sampled from a woman aged 55-70 years with Graves' hyperthyroidism.

The chain recombines TRBV24-1 with TRBJ1-2, with 9 bases lining up with TRBD1. This CDR3 is built from 15 residues. V lost 6 bases, J lost 8 bases, and 12 bases stayed unmatched. Germline values: CDR1 KGHDR, CDR2 SFDVKD. The CDR3 DNA sequence: TGTGCCACCAGTTCCCCGGGACAGGGAGTCGAAGGCTACACCTTC. Amino acids: CATSSPGQGVEGYTF.

This clonotype was seen ten or more times. The genes are TRBV12-3 or TRBV12-4 and TRBJ1-4; TRBD1 aligns across 7 bases. J was trimmed by 3 bases and V by 5 bases; bases with no gene match: 3. The CDR3 is 14 residues long. This CDR3 is CASSEQGSNEKLFF. In DNA, the CDR3 is TGTGCCAGCAGTGAACAGGGGTCTAATGAAAAACTGTTTTTT.

This clonotype was observed at least ten times. The rearrangement uses TRBV7-2 and TRBJ2-2; possible D gene TRBD1, 5 bases. V was cut by 5 bases and J by 4 bases, with 8 bases left in between. The CDR3 loop spans 13 amino acids. Germline V CDR1 and CDR2: SGHTA, FQGNSA. The CDR3, as DNA: TGTGCCAGCAGCGTCAGGGCCACCGGGGAGCTGTTTTTT. Its protein product is CASSVRATGELFF.

This clonotype was picked up many times. The gene calls are TRBV7-9 and TRBJ2-3; maybe TRBD1 (5 bases). The CDR3 length is 16 residues. Germline CDR1 reads SEHNR; CDR2 reads FQNEAQ (reference sequence). The V gene lost 0 bases and the J gene lost 4 bases, with 14 bases spanning the gap. The CDR3 DNA reads as TGTGCCAGCAGCTTAGCCGAGGCAGGGTGGCCAGATACGCAGTATTTT. Its protein is CASSLAEAGWPDTQYF.

This clonotype was recorded many times. This chain connects TRBV20-1 to TRBJ2-7; 7 nucleotides align to TRBD2. The CDR3 runs 13 residues. CDR1 and CDR2 from the germline V gene are DFQATT and SNEGSKA (reference sequence). V was clipped by 3 bases and J by 0 bases; unmatched bases: 2. CDR3 nucleotides: TGCAGTGCTAGTCGGGACTACTCCTACGAGCAGTACTTC. This codes for CSASRDYSYEQYF.

This clonotype was detected ten times or more. The chain is built from TRBV20-1 and TRBJ2-3, with TRBD2 matching over 9 bases. Trimming removed 3 bases from V and 5 bases from J; junction bases left unmatched: 0. CDR3 length: 12 amino acids. The V gene's germline CDR1 is DFQATT and CDR2 SNEGSKA (reference sequence). CDR3 in DNA: TGCAGTGCTAGTAGCGGGAGAGATACGCAGTATTTT. Encoded protein: CSASSGRDTQYF.

J is TRBJ1-5 and V is TRBV12-3 or TRBV12-4, with D unresolved. V lost 3 bases and J lost 5, with 5 bases in between. The CDR3 contains 12 residues. In nucleotides, the CDR3 is TGTGCCAGCAGTTTTGGATATCAGCCCCAGCATTTT. Amino acid sequence: CASSFGYQPQHF.